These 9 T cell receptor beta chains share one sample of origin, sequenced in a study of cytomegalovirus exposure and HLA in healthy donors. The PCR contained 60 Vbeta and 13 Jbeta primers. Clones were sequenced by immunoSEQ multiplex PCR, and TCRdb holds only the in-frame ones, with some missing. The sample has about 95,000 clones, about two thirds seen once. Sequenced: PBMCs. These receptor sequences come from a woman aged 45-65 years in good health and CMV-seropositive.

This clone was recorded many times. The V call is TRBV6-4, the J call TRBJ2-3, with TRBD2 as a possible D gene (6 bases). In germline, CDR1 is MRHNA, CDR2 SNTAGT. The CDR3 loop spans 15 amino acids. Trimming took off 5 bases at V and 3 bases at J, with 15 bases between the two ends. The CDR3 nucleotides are TGTGCCAGCAGTCCGACGGATGGGGGGACAGATACGCAGTATTTT. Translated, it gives CASSPTDGGTDTQYF.

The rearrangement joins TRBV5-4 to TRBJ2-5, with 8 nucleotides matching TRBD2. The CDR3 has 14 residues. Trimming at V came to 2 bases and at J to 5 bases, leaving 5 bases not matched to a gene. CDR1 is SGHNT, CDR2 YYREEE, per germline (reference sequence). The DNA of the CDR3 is TGTGCCAGCAGCTTATCAGCGGGAGCGGAGACCCAGTACTTC. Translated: CASSLSAGAETQYF.

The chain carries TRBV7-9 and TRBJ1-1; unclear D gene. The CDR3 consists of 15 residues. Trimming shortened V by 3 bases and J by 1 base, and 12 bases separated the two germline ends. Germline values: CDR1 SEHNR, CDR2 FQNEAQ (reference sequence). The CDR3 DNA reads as TGTGCCAGCAGCTTTGGTGGAGGGAGGAACACTGAAGCTTTCTTT. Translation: CASSFGGGRNTEAFF.

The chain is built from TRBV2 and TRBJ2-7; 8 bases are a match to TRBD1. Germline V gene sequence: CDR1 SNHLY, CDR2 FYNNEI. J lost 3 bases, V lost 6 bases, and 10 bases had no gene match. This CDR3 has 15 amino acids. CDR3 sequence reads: CASRVPGQANYEQYF. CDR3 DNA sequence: TGTGCCAGCAGGGTTCCGGGACAGGCCAACTACGAGCAGTACTTC.

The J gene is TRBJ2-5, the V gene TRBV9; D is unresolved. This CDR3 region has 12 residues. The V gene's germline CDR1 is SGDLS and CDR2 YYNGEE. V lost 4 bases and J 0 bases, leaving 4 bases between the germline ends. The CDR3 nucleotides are TGTGCCAGCAGCCAGGACCAAGAGACCCAGTACTTC. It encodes CASSQDQETQYF.

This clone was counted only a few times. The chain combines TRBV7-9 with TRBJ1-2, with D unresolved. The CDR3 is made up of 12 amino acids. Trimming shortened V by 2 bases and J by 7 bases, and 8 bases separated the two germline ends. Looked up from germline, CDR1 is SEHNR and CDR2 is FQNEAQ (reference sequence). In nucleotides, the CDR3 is TGTGCCAGCAGCTTAAGTGGGCTTGGCTACACCTTC. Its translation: CASSLSGLGYTF.

The CDR3, as DNA: TGTGCCAGCAGACCTTCTCTGGGGGGCACCGGGGAGCTGTTTTTT. Its protein product is CASRPSLGGTGELFF. V usage is TRBV28 and J usage is TRBJ2-2; weak D call: TRBD2 (6 bases). Germline CDR1 is MDHEN and CDR2 is SYDVKM. Trimming shortened V by 6 bases and J by 4 bases, and 15 bases separated the two germline ends. This CDR3 region has 15 residues.

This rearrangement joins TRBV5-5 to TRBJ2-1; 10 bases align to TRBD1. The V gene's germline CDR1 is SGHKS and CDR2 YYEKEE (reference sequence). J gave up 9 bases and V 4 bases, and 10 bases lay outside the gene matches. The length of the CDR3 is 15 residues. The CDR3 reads CASSLQWGQGIEQFF. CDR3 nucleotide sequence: TGTGCCAGCAGCCTACAGTGGGGACAGGGGATTGAGCAGTTCTTC.

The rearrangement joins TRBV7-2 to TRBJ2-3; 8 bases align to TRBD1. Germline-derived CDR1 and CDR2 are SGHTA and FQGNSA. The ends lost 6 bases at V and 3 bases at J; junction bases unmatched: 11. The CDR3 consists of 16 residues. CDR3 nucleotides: TGTGCCAGCAGTATAACATCGACAGGGGAGACAGATACGCAGTATTTT. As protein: CASSITSTGETDTQYF. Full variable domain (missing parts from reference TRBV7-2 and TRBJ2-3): GAGVSQSPSNKVTEKGKDVELRCDPISGHTALYWYRQSLGQGLEFLIYFQGNSAPDKSGLPSDRFSAERTGGSVSTLTIQRTQQEDSAVYLCASSITSTGETDTQYFGPGTRLTVL.